The clone carrying this T cell receptor beta chain appeared many times. Its matching antigen is unknown. This entry comes from a study of T cells in Graves' hyperthyroidism and ophthalmopathy. Study-wide findings and caveats: Most expanded thyroid clonotypes above 0.001 also appeared in blood. Median prediction lead before ophthalmopathy onset was 6.5 to 7 months with the model.

The CDR3 length is 14 residues. Per the germline V gene, CDR1 is SNHLY and CDR2 is FYNNEI. V gave up 11 bases and J gave up 3 bases; unmatched junction bases: 9. The study included ophthalmopathy patients with Clinical Activity Score at least 3, NOSPECS grade at least 4 and duration under 3 months. There were TCR beta CDR3 regions amplified from RNA transcripts. The HTBI primer set was used in a first-round RT-PCR of the TCR CDR3. TCRdb redid the calling of the multiplex PCR reads with MiXCR, one entry per CDR3 protein. This table has more than 300,000 distinct CDR3 sequences, roughly 18% appearing once.

Sequenced sample: blood. The chain has TRBV2 and TRBJ2-3, with 9 bases aligning to TRBD2. This clonotype was obtained from a young man with Graves' ophthalmopathy. In DNA form, the CDR3 reads TGTGCCGGCGGGGGGGCGGGAGAAACAGATACGCAGTATTTT. Translation: CAGGGAGETDTQYF.